Sequencing of this T cell receptor (beta chain) was carried out in a study of cytomegalovirus exposure and HLA in healthy donors. Study results and limitations: The authors assumed roughly uniform sequencing depth across donors for presence/absence analyses. Later genetic work tied a missense DCLRE1C variant to beta-chain V and J trimming.

The germline CDR1 and CDR2 sequences are SNHLY and FYNNEI. The CDR3 extends over 17 amino acids. The ends lost 2 bases at V and 4 bases at J; junction bases unmatched: 4. With respect to this clone: Antigen: not known.

Researchers ran the PCR with 60 Vbeta and 13 Jbeta primers. Assay used: immunoSEQ multiplex PCR; TCRdb lists only in-frame clones, some missing. Of approximately 140,000 clones listed, roughly 82% were seen once; the top ten hold less than 3%. Sequenced material: PBMCs. This receptor was identified in a man aged 45-60 years in good health and CMV-seronegative. The rearrangement joins TRBV2 to TRBJ2-2, with 13 nucleotides matching TRBD2. The CDR3 DNA reads as TGTGCCAGCAGTGAATTACTAGCGGGGGGGATCACCGGGGAGCTGTTTTTT. This sequence encodes CASSELLAGGITGELFF.